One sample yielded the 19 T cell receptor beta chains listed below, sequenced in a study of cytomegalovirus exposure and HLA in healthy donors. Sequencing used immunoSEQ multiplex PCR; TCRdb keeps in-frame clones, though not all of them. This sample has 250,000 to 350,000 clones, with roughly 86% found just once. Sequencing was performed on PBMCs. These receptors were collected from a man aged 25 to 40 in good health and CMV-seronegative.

CDR3 loop: CSARRVFEQFF. The CDR3 DNA is TGCAGTGCCCGGAGGGTATTTGAGCAGTTCTTC. This chain uses TRBV20-1 with TRBJ2-1, with D perhaps matching TRBD2 (6 bases). CDR1 and CDR2 from the germline V gene are DFQATT and SNEGSKA (reference sequence). Between the trimmed V and J ends, which lost 6 bases and 9 bases, there was a span of 12 bases. The CDR3 totals 11 residues.

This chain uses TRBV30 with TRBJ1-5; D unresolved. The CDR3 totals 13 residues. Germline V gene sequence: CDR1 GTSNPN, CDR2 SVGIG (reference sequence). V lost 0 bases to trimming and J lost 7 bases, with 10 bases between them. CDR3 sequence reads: CAWSVLGEQPQHF. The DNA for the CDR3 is TGTGCCTGGAGTGTACTTGGGGAGCAGCCCCAGCATTTT.

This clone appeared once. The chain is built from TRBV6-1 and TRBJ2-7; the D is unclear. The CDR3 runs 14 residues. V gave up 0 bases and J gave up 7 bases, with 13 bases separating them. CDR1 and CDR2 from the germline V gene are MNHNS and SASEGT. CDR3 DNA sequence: TGTGCCAGCAGTGAAGCGGCAGCGCCTGGGGAGCAGTACTTC. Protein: CASSEAAAPGEQYF.

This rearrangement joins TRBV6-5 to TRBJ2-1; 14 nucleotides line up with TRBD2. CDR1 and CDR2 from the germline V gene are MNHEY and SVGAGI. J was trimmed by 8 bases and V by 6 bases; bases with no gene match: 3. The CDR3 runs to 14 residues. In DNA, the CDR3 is TGTGCCAGCAGGAGACTAGCGGGGGGGGATGAGCAGTTCTTC. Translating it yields CASRRLAGGDEQFF.

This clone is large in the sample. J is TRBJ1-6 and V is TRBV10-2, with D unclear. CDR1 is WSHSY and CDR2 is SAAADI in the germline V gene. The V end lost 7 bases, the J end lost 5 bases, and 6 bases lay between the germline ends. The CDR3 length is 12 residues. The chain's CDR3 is CASTLDNSPLHF. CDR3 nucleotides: TGCGCCAGCACCCTTGATAATTCACCCCTCCACTTT.

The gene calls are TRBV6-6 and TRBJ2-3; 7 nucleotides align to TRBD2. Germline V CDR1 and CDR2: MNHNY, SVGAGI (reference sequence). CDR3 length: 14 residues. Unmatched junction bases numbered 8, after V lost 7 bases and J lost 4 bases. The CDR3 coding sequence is TGTGCCAGCAAGGTGGGGGGGATGGCAGATACGCAGTATTTT. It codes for CASKVGGMADTQYF.

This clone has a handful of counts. The CDR3 region has the DNA TGTGCCAGCAGCCCCTCCCCGGGAGGGGGCTACACCTTC. Translated, it gives CASSPSPGGGYTF. V and J are TRBV6-4 and TRBJ1-2; D is undetermined. Germline lookup yields CDR1 MRHNA and CDR2 SNTAGT. This CDR3 comprises 13 residues. V dropped 6 bases and J dropped 8 bases, with 16 bases sitting between them.

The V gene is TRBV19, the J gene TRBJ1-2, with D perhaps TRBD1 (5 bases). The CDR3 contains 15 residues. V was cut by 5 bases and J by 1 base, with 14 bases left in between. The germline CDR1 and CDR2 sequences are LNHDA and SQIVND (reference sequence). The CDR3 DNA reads TGTGCCAGTAGTGTCCGCGGGACCATTAACTATGGCTACACCTTC. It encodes CASSVRGTINYGYTF. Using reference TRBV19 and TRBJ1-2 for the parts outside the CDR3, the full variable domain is DGGITQSPKYLFRKEGQNVTLSCEQNLNHDAMYWYRQDPGQGLRLIYYSQIVNDFQKGDIAEGYSVSREKKESFPLTVTSAQKNPTAFYLCASSVRGTINYGYTFGSGTRLTVV.

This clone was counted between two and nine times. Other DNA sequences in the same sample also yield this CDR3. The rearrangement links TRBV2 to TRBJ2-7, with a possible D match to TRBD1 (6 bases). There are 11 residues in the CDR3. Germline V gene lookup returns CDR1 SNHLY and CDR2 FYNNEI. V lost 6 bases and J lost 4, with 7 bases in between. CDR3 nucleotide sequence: TGTGCCAGCAGAGGGGGTTACGAGCAGTACTTC. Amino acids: CASRGGYEQYF.

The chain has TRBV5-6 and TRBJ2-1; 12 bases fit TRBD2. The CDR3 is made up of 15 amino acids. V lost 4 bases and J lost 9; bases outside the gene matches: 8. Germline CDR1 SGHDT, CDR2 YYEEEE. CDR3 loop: CASSQLAGGPGEQFF. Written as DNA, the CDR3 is TGTGCCAGCAGCCAACTAGCGGGGGGCCCTGGTGAGCAGTTCTTC. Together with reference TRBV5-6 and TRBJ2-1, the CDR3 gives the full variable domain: DAGVTQSPTHLIKTRGQQVTLRCSPKSGHDTVSWYQQALGQGPQFIFQYYEEEERQRGNFPDRFSGHQFPNYSSELNVNALLLGDSALYLCASSQLAGGPGEQFFGPGTRLTVL.

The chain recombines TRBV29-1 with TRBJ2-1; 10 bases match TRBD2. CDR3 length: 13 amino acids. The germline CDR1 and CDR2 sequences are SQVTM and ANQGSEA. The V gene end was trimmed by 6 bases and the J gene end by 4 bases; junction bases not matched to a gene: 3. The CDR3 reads CSVLTSGYNEQFF. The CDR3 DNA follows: TGCAGCGTGTTGACTAGCGGGTACAATGAGCAGTTCTTC.

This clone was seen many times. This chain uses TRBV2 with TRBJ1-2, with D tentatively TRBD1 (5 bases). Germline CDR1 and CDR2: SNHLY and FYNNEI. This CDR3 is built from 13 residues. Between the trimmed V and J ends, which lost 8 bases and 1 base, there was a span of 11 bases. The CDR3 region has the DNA TGTGCCAGCGGAGGGACGGATAACTATGGCTACACCTTC. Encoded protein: CASGGTDNYGYTF.

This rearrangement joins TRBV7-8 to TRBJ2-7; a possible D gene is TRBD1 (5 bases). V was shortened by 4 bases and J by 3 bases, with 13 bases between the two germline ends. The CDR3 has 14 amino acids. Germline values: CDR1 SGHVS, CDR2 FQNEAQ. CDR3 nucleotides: TGTGCCAGCAGCTCAAATCACAGGCTCTACGAGCAGTACTTC. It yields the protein CASSSNHRLYEQYF.

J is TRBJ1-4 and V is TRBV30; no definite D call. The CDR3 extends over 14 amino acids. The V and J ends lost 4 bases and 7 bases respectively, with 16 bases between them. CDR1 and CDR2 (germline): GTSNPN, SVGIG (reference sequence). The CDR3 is CAWNPALRGEKLFF. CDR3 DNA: TGTGCCTGGAACCCGGCCCTAAGAGGTGAAAAACTGTTTTTT.

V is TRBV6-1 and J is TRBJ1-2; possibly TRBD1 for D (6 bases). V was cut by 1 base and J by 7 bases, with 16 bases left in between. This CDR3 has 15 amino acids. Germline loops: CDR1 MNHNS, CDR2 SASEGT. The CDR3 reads CASSEGWGGAGGYTF. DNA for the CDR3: TGTGCCAGCAGTGAAGGTTGGGGGGGCGCCGGTGGCTACACCTTC.

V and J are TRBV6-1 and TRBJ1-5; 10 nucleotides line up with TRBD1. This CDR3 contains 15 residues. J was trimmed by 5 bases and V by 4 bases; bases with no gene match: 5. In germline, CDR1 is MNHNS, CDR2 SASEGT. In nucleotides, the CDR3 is TGTGCCAGCAGTGTCTGGACAGGGGGGGATCAGCCCCAGCATTTT. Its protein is CASSVWTGGDQPQHF.

The CDR3 DNA follows: TGTGCCAGCAGCCAAGGGACAGCCCTCTACGAGCAGTACTTC. Protein sequence: CASSQGTALYEQYF. The chain recombines TRBV4-2 with TRBJ2-7; TRBD1 is a possible D gene (6 bases). V was trimmed by 1 base and J by 3 bases, leaving 10 bases between them. Germline CDR1 reads LGHNA; CDR2 reads YNFKEQ. The CDR3 contains 14 residues.

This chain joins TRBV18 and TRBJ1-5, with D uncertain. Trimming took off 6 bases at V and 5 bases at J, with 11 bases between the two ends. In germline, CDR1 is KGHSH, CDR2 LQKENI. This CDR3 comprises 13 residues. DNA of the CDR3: TGTGCCAGCTCTCTCGGGGTGGATCAGCCCCAGCATTTT. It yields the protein CASSLGVDQPQHF.

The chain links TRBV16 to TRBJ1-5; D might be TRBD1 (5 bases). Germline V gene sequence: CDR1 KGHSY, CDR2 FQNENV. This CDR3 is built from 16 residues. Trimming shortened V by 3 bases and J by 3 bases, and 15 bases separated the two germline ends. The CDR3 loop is CASSQLDSGVNQPQHF. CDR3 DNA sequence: TGTGCCAGCAGCCAGCTCGACAGTGGGGTCAATCAGCCCCAGCATTTT.